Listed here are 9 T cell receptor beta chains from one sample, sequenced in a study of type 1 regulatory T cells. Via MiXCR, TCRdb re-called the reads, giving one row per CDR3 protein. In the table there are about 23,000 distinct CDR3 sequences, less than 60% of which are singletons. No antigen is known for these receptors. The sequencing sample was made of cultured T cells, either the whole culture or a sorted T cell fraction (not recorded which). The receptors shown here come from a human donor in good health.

The CDR3 here is CASSQDYRGREQYF. In DNA form, the CDR3 reads TGTGCCAGCAGCCAAGATTACAGGGGGAGGGAGCAGTACTTC. The chain carries TRBV14 and TRBJ2-7, with 8 positions matching TRBD1. CDR1 and CDR2 from the germline V gene are SGHDN and FVKESK. The CDR3 is made up of 14 amino acids. Trimming took 0 bases from V and 7 from J; bases not matched to a gene: 5.

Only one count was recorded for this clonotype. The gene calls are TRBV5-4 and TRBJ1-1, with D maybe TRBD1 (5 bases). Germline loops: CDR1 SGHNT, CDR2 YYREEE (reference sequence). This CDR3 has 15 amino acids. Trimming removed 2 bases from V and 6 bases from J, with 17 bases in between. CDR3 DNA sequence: TGTGCCAGCAGCTTTATCGCAGGGCGAATCGCTGAAGCTTTCTTT. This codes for CASSFIAGRIAEAFF.

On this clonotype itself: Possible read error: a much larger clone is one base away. The chain's CDR3 is CASRLPEQREGGYTF. The CDR3 DNA reads TGTGCCAGCAGACTCCCCGAACAGAGAGAGGGCGGCTACACCTTC. The chain uses TRBV6-5 and TRBJ1-2, with D unresolved. CDR3 length equals 15 residues. V was clipped by 6 bases and J by 8 bases, with 22 bases between them. CDR1 is MNHEY, CDR2 SVGAGI, per germline.

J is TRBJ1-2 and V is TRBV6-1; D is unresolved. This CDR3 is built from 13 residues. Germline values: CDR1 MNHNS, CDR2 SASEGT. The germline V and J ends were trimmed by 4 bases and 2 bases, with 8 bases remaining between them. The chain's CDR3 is CASSGVRNYGYTF. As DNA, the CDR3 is TGTGCCAGCAGTGGCGTCAGAAACTATGGCTACACCTTC.

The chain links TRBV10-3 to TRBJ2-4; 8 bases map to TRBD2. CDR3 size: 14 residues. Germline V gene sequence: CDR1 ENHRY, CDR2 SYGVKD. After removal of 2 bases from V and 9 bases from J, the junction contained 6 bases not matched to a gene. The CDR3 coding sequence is TGTGCCATCAGTGAGGGGCTTCGGGAGGGCATTCAGTACTTC. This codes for CAISEGLREGIQYF.

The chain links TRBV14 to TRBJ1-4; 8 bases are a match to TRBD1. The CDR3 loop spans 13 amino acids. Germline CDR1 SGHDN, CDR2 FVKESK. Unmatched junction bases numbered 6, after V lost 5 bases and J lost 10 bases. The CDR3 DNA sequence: TGTGCCAGCAGCACCCGGACAGGGTCAAAACTGTTTTTT. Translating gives CASSTRTGSKLFF.

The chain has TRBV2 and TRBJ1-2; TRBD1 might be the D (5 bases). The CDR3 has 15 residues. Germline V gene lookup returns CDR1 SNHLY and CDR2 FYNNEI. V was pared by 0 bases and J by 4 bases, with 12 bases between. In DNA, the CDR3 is TGTGCCAGCAGTGAAGCGGGGGTCTCTAGCTATGGCTACACCTTC. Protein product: CASSEAGVSSYGYTF.

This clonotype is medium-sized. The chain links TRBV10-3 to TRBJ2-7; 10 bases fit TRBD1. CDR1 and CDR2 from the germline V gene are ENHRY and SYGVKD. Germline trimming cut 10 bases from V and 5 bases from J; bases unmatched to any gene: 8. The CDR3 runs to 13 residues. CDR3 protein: CATRQGAGDEQYF. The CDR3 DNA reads TGTGCCACCCGACAGGGGGCAGGCGACGAGCAGTACTTC.

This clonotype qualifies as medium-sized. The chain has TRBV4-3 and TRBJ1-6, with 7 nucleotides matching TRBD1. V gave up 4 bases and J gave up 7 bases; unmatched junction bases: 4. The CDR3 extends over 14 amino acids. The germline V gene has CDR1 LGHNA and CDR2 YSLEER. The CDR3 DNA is TGCGCCAGCAGCCGAGGACAGGAAAATTCACCCCTCCACTTT. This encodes CASSRGQENSPLHF.